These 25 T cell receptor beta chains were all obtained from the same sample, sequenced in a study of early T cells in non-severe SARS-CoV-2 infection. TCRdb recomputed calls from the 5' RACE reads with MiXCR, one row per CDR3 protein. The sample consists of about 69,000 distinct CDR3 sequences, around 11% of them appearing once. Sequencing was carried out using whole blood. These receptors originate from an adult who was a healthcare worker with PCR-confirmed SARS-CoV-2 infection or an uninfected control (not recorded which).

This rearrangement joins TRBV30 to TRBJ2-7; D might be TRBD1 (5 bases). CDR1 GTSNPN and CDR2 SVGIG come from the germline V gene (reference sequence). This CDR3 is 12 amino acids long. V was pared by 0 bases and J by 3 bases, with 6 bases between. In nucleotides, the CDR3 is TGTGCCTGGAGTGTAAGGGGCTACGAGCAGTACTTC. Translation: CAWSVRGYEQYF.

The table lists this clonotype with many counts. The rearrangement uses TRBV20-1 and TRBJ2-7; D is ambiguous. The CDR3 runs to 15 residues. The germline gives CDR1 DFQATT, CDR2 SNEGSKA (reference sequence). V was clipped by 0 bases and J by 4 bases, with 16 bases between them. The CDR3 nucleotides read TGCAGTGCTAGAGAAATGGCGCGGCCTCCGTACGAGCAGTACTTC. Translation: CSAREMARPPYEQYF.

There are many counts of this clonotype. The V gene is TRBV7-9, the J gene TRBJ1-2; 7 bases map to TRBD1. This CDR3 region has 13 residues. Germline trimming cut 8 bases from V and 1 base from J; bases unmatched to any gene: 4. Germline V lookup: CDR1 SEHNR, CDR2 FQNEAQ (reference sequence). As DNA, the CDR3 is TGTGCCAGCGGAGGGACAGTTAACTATGGCTACACCTTC. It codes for CASGGTVNYGYTF. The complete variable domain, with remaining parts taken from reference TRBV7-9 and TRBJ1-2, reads DTGVSQNPRHKITKRGQNVTFRCDPISEHNRLYWYRQTLGQGPEFLTYFQNEAQLEKSRLLSDRFSAERPKGSFSTLEIQRTEQGDSAMYLCASGGTVNYGYTFGSGTRLTVV.

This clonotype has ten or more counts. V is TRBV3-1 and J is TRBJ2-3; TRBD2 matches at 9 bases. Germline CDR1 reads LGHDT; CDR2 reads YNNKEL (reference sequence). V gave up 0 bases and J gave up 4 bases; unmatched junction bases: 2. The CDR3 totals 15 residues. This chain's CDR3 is CASSQEGGGADTQYF. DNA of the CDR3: TGTGCCAGCAGCCAAGAAGGCGGGGGGGCAGATACGCAGTATTTT.

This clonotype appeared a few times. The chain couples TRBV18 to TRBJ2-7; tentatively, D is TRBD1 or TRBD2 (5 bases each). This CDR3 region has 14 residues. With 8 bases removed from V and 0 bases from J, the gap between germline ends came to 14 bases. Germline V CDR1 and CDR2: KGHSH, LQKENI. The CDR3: CASTPPGRSYEQYF. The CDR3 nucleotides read TGTGCCAGCACCCCGCCGGGACGCTCCTACGAGCAGTACTTC.

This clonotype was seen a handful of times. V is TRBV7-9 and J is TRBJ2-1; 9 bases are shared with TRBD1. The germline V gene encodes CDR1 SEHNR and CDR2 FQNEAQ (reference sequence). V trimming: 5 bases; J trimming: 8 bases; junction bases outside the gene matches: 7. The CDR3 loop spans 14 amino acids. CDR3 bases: TGTGCCAGCAGCGACGACAGGGGGTTGTATGAGCAGTTCTTC. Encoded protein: CASSDDRGLYEQFF.

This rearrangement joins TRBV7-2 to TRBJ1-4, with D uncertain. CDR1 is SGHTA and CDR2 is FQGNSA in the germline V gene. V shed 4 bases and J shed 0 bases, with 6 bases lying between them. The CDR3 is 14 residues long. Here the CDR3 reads CASSSQTTNEKLFF. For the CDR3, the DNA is TGTGCCAGCAGCTCCCAAACAACTAATGAAAAACTGTTTTTT.

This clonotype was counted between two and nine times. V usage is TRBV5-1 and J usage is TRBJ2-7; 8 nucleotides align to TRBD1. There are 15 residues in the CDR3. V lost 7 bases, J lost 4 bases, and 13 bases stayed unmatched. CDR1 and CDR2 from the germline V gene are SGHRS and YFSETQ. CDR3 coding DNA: TGCGCCAGCGGGGTCGGACCAGGGGGCTCGTACGAGCAGTACTTC. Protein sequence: CASGVGPGGSYEQYF.

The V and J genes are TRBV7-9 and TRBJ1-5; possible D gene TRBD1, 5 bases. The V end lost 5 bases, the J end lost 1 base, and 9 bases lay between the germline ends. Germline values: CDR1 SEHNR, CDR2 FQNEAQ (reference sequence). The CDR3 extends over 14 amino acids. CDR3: CASSNAGSNQPQHF. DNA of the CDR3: TGTGCCAGCAGCAATGCAGGGAGCAATCAGCCCCAGCATTTT.

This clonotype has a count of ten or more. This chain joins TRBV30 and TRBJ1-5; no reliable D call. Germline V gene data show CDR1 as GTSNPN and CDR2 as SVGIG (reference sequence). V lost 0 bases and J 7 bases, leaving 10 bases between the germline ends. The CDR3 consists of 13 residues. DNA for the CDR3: TGTGCCTGGAGTGTTACAGTGGGGCAGCCCCAGCATTTT. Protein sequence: CAWSVTVGQPQHF. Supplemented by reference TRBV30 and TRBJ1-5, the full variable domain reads SQTIHQWPATLVQPVGSPLSLECTVEGTSNPNLYWYRQAAGRGLQLLFYSVGIGQISSEVPQNLSASRPQDRQFILSSKKLLLSDSGFYLCAWSVTVGQPQHFGDGTRLSIL.

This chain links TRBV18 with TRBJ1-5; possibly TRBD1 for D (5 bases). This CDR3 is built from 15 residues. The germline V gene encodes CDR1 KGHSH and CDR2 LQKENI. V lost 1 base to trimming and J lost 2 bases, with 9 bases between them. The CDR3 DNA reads TGTGCCAGCTCACCACGTGGGGGGGGCAATCAGCCCCAGCATTTT. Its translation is CASSPRGGGNQPQHF. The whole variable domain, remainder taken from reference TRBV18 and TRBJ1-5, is NAGVMQNPRHLVRRRGQEARLRCSPMKGHSHVYWYRQLPEEGLKFMVYLQKENIIDESGMPKERFSAEFPKEGPSILRIQQVVRGDSAAYFCASSPRGGGNQPQHFGDGTRLSIL.

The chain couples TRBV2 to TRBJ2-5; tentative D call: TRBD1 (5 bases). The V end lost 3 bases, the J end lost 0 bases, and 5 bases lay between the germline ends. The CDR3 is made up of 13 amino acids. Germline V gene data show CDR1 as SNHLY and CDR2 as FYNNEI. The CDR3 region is CASSDRDQETQYF. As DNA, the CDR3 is TGTGCCAGCAGTGACAGGGACCAAGAGACCCAGTACTTC.

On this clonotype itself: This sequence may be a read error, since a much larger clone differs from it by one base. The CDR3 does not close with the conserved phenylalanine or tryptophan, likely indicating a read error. CDR3 sequence reads: CASSSRLAGGVLEQYS. The CDR3 DNA follows: TGTGCCAGCAGCTCCCGACTAGCGGGGGGTGTCCTGGAGCAGTACTCC. The chain links TRBV7-2 to TRBJ2-7; TRBD2 matches at 13 bases. Germline V gene data show CDR1 as SGHTA and CDR2 as FQGNSA. The V and J ends lost 4 bases and 7 bases, in that order; junction bases with no gene match: 10. The CDR3 has 16 amino acids.

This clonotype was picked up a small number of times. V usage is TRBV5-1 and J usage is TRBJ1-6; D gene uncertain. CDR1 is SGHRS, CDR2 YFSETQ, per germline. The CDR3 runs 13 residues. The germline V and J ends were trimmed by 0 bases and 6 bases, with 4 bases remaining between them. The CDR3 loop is CASSLEVNSPLHF. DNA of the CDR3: TGCGCCAGCAGCTTGGAAGTTAATTCACCCCTCCACTTT.

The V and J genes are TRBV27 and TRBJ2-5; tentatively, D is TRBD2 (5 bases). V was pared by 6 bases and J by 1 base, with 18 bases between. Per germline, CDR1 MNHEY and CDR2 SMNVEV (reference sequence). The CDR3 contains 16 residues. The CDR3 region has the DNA TGTGCCAGCAGGAAACGGACGGGGATTCCCCAAGAGACCCAGTACTTC. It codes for CASRKRTGIPQETQYF.

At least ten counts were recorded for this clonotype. CDR3 region: CAFSGQGPDEQFF. CDR3 bases: TGTGCCTTCTCCGGACAGGGTCCCGATGAGCAGTTCTTC. The V gene is TRBV7-9, the J gene TRBJ2-1, with 8 bases matching TRBD1. Germline V lookup: CDR1 SEHNR, CDR2 FQNEAQ (reference sequence). V gave up 11 bases and J gave up 8 bases; unmatched junction bases: 11. The CDR3 consists of 13 residues.

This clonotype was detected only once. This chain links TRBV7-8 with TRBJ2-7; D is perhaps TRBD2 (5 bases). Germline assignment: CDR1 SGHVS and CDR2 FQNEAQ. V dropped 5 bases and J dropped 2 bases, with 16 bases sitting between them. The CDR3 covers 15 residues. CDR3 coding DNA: TGTGCCAGCAGCGCCACTAGACTGGTAACCTACGAGCAGTACTTC. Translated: CASSATRLVTYEQYF.

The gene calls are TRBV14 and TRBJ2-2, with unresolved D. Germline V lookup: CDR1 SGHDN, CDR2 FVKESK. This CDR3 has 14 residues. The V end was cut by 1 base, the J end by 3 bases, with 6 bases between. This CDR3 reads CASSQGVYTGELFF. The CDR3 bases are TGTGCCAGCAGCCAAGGGGTCTACACCGGGGAGCTGTTTTTT. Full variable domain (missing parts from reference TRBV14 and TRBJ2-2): EAGVTQFPSHSVIEKGQTVTLRCDPISGHDNLYWYRRVMGKEIKFLLHFVKESKQDESGMPNNRFLAERTGGTYSTLKVQPAELEDSGVYFCASSQGVYTGELFFGEGSRLTVL.

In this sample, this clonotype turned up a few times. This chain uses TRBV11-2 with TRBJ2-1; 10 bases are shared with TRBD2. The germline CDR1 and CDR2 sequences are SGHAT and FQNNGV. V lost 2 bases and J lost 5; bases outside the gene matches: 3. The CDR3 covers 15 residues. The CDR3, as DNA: TGTGCCAGCAGCTTACGCCTAGCGGGGGACAATGAGCAGTTCTTC. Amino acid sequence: CASSLRLAGDNEQFF.

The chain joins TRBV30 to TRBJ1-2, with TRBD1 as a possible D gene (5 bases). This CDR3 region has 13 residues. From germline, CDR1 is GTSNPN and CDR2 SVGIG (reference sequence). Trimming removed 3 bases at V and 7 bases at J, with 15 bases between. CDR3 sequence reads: CAWSPMGTVGYTF. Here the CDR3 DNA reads TGTGCCTGGAGCCCCATGGGGACGGTTGGCTACACCTTC.

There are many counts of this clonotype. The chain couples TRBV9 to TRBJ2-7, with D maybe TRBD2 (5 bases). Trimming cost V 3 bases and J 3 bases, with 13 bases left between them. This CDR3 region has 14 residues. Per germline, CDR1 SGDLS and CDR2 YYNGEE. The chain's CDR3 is CASSAGAGNYEQYF. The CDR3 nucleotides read TGTGCCAGCAGCGCAGGCGCCGGGAACTACGAGCAGTACTTC.

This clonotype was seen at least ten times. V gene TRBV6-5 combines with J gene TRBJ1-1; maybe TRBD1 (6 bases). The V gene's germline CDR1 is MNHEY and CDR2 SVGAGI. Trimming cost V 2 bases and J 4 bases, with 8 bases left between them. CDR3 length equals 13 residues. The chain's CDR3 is CASSYQGTTEAFF. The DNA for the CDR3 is TGTGCCAGCAGTTACCAGGGGACCACTGAAGCTTTCTTT.

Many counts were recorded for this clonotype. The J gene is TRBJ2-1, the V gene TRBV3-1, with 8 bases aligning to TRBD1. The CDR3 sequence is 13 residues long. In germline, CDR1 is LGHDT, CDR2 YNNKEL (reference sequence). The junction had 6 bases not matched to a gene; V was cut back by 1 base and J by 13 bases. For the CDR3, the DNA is TGTGCCAGCAGCCAAGCAGGGGGCTTAGGTCAGTTCTTC. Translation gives CASSQAGGLGQFF.

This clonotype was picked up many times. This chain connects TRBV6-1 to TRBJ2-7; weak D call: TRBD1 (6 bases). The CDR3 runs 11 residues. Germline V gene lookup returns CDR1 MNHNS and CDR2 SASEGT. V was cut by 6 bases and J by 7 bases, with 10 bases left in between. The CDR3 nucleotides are TGTGCCAGCAGAAGGACAGAGGAGCAGTACTTC. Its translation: CASRRTEEQYF.

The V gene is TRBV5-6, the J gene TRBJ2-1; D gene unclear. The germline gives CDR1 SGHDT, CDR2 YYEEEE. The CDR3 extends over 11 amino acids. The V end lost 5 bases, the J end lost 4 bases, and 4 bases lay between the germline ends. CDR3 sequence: CASRSYNEQFF. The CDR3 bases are TGTGCCAGCAGATCATACAATGAGCAGTTCTTC.